What follows are 10 T cell receptor beta chains derived from one specimen sequenced in a study of shared clonotypes between healthy human individuals. Profiled with immunoSEQ multiplex PCR; TCRdb holds only in-frame clones, not every one. The sample gives 2 million to 2.5 million clones, more than 90% of which show up once; roughly 0.13% is in the top ten. Sequences were obtained from naive CD4+ T cells sorted from blood. Subset meaning: CD45RA+ positively selected. The receptors originated from a man younger than 35 in good health.

The chain recombines TRBV9 with TRBJ2-3, with 10 bases identical to TRBD1. Germline CDR1 is SGDLS and CDR2 is YYNGEE. The CDR3 sequence is 16 residues long. V was pared by 0 bases and J by 1 base, with 2 bases of the junction left unmatched. The CDR3 region has the DNA TGTGCCAGCAGCGTAGGTGGGACAGGGGGCACAGATACGCAGTATTTT. Protein: CASSVGGTGGTDTQYF.

The gene calls are TRBV7-2 and TRBJ1-3; D gene ambiguous. Trimming shortened V by 5 bases and J by 4 bases, and 9 bases separated the two germline ends. The CDR3 is made up of 13 amino acids. Per germline, CDR1 SGHTA and CDR2 FQGNSA. CDR3 DNA sequence: TGTGCCAGCAGCGCGATATCGGGAAACACCATATATTTT. It specifies CASSAISGNTIYF.

V is TRBV6-1 and J is TRBJ2-7; tentatively, D is TRBD1 (5 bases). The V end lost 8 bases, the J end lost 5 bases, and 16 bases lay between the germline ends. The CDR3 extends over 13 amino acids. Germline V CDR1 and CDR2: MNHNS, SASEGT. CDR3 nucleotides: TGTGCCAGCGGAAAATTGGGGCTGGACGAGCAGTACTTC. It translates to CASGKLGLDEQYF.

The gene calls are TRBV9 and TRBJ1-3, with a possible D match to TRBD1 (5 bases). The CDR3 contains 16 residues. V lost 5 bases, J lost 0 bases, and 15 bases lay in between. Germline loops: CDR1 SGDLS, CDR2 YYNGEE. CDR3 residues: CASSQSEGLSGNTIYF. The DNA of the CDR3 is TGTGCCAGCAGTCAATCAGAGGGGCTCTCTGGAAACACCATATATTTT.

This CDR3 is CASSPGQVNSPLHF. The DNA of the CDR3 is TGTGCCAGCAGTCCAGGACAGGTTAATTCACCCCTCCACTTT. The chain couples TRBV7-2 to TRBJ1-6; 7 bases are shared with TRBD1. CDR1 is SGHTA, CDR2 FQGNSA, per germline. The CDR3 extends over 14 amino acids. V was pared by 6 bases and J by 6 bases, with 5 bases of the junction left unmatched. Filled out from reference TRBV7-2 and TRBJ1-6, the complete variable domain reads GAGVSQSPSNKVTEKGKDVELRCDPISGHTALYWYRQSLGQGLEFLIYFQGNSAPDKSGLPSDRFSAERTGGSVSTLTIQRTQQEDSAVYLCASSPGQVNSPLHFGNGTRLTVT.

This chain links TRBV10-3 with TRBJ2-3; TRBD1 or TRBD2 may be the D gene (6 bases each). This CDR3 has 18 residues. Germline V lookup: CDR1 ENHRY, CDR2 SYGVKD. Trimming removed 4 bases from V and 2 bases from J, with 22 bases in between. Written as DNA, the CDR3 is TGTGCCATCAGTGGTCCCCCCCCGGGGGCAGGGCTCACAGATACGCAGTATTTT. This codes for CAISGPPPGAGLTDTQYF.

For this clone: This sample includes further DNA sequences coding for the same CDR3. The J gene is TRBJ1-2, the V gene TRBV5-1; D may be TRBD1 (5 bases). The CDR3 is made up of 13 amino acids. V was shortened by 5 bases and J by 1 base, with 9 bases between the two germline ends. Germline CDR1 SGHRS, CDR2 YFSETQ. This CDR3 is CASSPDINYGYTF. CDR3 DNA sequence: TGCGCCAGCAGTCCGGACATTAACTATGGCTACACCTTC.

A remark on this clone: This specimen includes other DNA sequences encoding the same CDR3. V and J are TRBV5-1 and TRBJ1-2; perhaps TRBD1 as D (6 bases). CDR1 is SGHRS and CDR2 is YFSETQ in the germline V gene. Trimming pared 0 bases from V and 8 bases from J, leaving 8 bases between. CDR3 size: 12 residues. The CDR3 loop reads CASSLDQGGYTF. CDR3 nucleotides: TGCGCCAGCAGCTTGGACCAGGGGGGCTACACCTTC.

CDR3 nucleotide sequence: TGCGCCAGCACCCGAACGAATAGCGGGGGCTCCTACAATGAGCAGTTCTTC. It codes for CASTRTNSGGSYNEQFF. The chain links TRBV5-1 to TRBJ2-1; 9 nucleotides line up with TRBD2. The CDR3 runs 17 residues. Unmatched junction bases numbered 10, after V lost 6 bases and J lost 0 bases. Germline V lookup: CDR1 SGHRS, CDR2 YFSETQ.

V usage is TRBV2 and J usage is TRBJ2-7, with D maybe TRBD1 (7 bases). V dropped 7 bases and J dropped 3 bases, with 22 bases sitting between them. The CDR3 is made up of 16 amino acids. Germline V gene sequence: CDR1 SNHLY, CDR2 FYNNEI. The CDR3 nucleotides read TGTGCCAGCAAAGGAGGGCCGGGGACAGAGAACTACGAGCAGTACTTC. This encodes CASKGGPGTENYEQYF. Together with reference TRBV2 and TRBJ2-7, the CDR3 gives the full variable domain: EPEVTQTPSHQVTQMGQEVILRCVPISNHLYFYWYRQILGQKVEFLVSFYNNEISEKSEIFDDQFSVERPDGSNFTLKIRSTKLEDSAMYFCASKGGPGTENYEQYFGPGTRLTVT.